The 30 T cell receptor beta chains given below trace back to one sample, sequenced in a study of regulatory T cells in long-lasting Graves disease. Through Arm-PCR of CDR3 regions and iRepertoire HTBI primers, TCR beta libraries were built. TCRdb re-called the multiplex PCR reads with MiXCR, one entry per CDR3 protein. The repertoire holds around 510,000 distinct CDR3 sequences, around 20% seen once, with 7.8% in the top ten. Noted time point: persistent/refractory GD, antithyroid drugs over 5 years with positive TRAb. Extracted PBMC RNA gave rise to the TCR library. Here the sequenced sample was peripheral blood mononuclear cells (PBMCs), taken when the disease was refractory, from a patient treated with antithyroid drugs. All receptors come from a female donor with Graves disease.

Details on this clonotype: This sequence may be a read error, since a much larger clone differs from it by one base. V gene TRBV2 combines with J gene TRBJ1-3, with TRBD1 matching 7 bases. The J segment lost 2 bases and the V segment lost 7 bases, leaving 8 bases of the junction unmatched. From germline, CDR1 is SNHLY and CDR2 FYNNEI. The CDR3 runs to 15 residues. CDR3 residues: CASTWDRSPGNTIYF. DNA of the CDR3: TGTGCCAGCACATGGGACAGATCCCCTGGAAACACCATATATTTT.

The rearrangement links TRBV2 to TRBJ2-3, with 10 bases identical to TRBD1. V trimming: 1 base; J trimming: 6 bases; junction bases outside the gene matches: 4. The CDR3 is made up of 15 amino acids. CDR1 and CDR2 from the germline V gene are SNHLY and FYNNEI. The CDR3 DNA sequence: TGTGCCAGCAGTGAAGACGGGACAGGGGTGGATACGCAGTATTTT. It codes for CASSEDGTGVDTQYF.

Regarding this clonotype: The junction and the germline gene differ at one end; a read error may be behind it. CDR3 in DNA: TGCGGTGCTAGAGGGGGACAGGGCATATCACCCCTCCACTTT. Encoded protein: CGARGGQGISPLHF. The rearrangement links TRBV20-1 to TRBJ1-6; 9 bases are a match to TRBD1. The length of the CDR3 is 14 residues. Germline-derived CDR1 and CDR2 are DFQATT and SNEGSKA (reference sequence).

This clonotype was picked up many times. The rearrangement links TRBV12-3 or TRBV12-4 to TRBJ1-3; D is unresolved. V was shortened by 8 bases and J by 3 bases, with 11 bases between the two germline ends. This CDR3 contains 13 residues. The CDR3 here is CASGVVFGNTIYF. The CDR3 coding sequence is TGTGCCAGCGGGGTGGTTTTTGGAAACACCATATATTTT.

V usage is TRBV10-3 and J usage is TRBJ2-7; D perhaps matches TRBD2 (5 bases). The germline V and J ends were trimmed by 7 bases and 8 bases, with 15 bases remaining between them. CDR1 and CDR2 (germline): ENHRY, SYGVKD. CDR3 length: 12 residues. The CDR3 sequence: CAITEGHSKQYF. CDR3 coding DNA: TGTGCCATCACCGAGGGTCACTCCAAGCAGTACTTC.

The chain links TRBV5-1 to TRBJ2-3; a possible D gene is TRBD2 (5 bases). Trimming removed 4 bases at V and 2 bases at J, with 17 bases between. Germline CDR1 SGHRS, CDR2 YFSETQ. The CDR3 runs 16 residues. The CDR3 DNA is TGCGCCAGCAGCCAGCTTACCGGGAAGACCACAGATACGCAGTATTTT. Translating it yields CASSQLTGKTTDTQYF.

This clonotype has just a few counts. The V gene is TRBV29-1, the J gene TRBJ2-7; 9 nucleotides align to TRBD2. Per the germline V gene, CDR1 is SQVTM and CDR2 is ANQGSEA. This CDR3 comprises 13 residues. J was trimmed by 5 bases and V by 4 bases; bases with no gene match: 6. The CDR3 sequence is CSVGASGKDEQYF. CDR3 nucleotides: TGCAGCGTTGGGGCTAGCGGGAAAGACGAGCAGTACTTC.

There are many counts of this clonotype. J is TRBJ1-1 and V is TRBV28, with D perhaps TRBD1 (6 bases). The CDR3 contains 12 residues. CDR1 and CDR2 (germline): MDHEN, SYDVKM. The V and J ends lost 5 bases and 11 bases respectively, with 15 bases between them. CDR3: CASSPGEFSAFF. In DNA form, the CDR3 reads TGTGCCAGCAGTCCAGGGGAATTTTCGGCTTTCTTT. Full variable domain (outside the CDR3, taken from reference TRBV28 and TRBJ1-1): DVKVTQSSRYLVKRTGEKVFLECVQDMDHENMFWYRQDPGLGLRLIYFSYDVKMKEKGDIPEGYSVSREKKERFSLILESASTNQTSMYLCASSPGEFSAFFGQGTRLTVV.

CDR3 sequence reads: CASKTGRAGAPIYF. CDR3 DNA: TGTGCCAGCAAAACCGGGAGGGCTGGGGCTCCCATATATTTT. The chain carries TRBV6-1 and TRBJ1-3, with D maybe TRBD1 (5 bases). V gave up 7 bases and J gave up 11 bases, with 21 bases separating them. Germline values: CDR1 MNHNS, CDR2 SASEGT. The CDR3 runs to 14 residues.

The chain carries TRBV3-1 and TRBJ2-2; 8 nucleotides align to TRBD2. J gave up 3 bases and V 1 base, and 4 bases lay outside the gene matches. This CDR3 region has 16 residues. Germline V gene lookup returns CDR1 LGHDT and CDR2 YNNKEL (reference sequence). DNA for the CDR3: TGTGCCAGCAGCCAAGGGTGGCGGGAGGACACCGGGGAGCTGTTTTTT. Protein: CASSQGWREDTGELFF. The full variable domain, with the rest looked up from reference TRBV3-1 and TRBJ2-2, is DTAVSQTPKYLVTQMGNDKSIKCEQNLGHDTMYWYKQDSKKFLKIMFSYNNKELIINETVPNRFSPKSPDKAHLNLHINSLELGDSAVYFCASSQGWREDTGELFFGEGSRLTVL.

This clonotype was picked up many times. The J gene is TRBJ2-7, the V gene TRBV28; 13 bases are a match to TRBD2. V trimming: 8 bases; J trimming: 1 base; junction bases outside the gene matches: 8. Per the germline V gene, CDR1 is MDHEN and CDR2 is SYDVKM. The CDR3 contains 16 residues. The CDR3 sequence is CASVGLAGAQSYEQYF. CDR3 nucleotide sequence: TGTGCCAGCGTCGGACTAGCGGGAGCCCAATCCTACGAGCAGTACTTC. The complete variable domain, with remaining parts taken from reference TRBV28 and TRBJ2-7, reads DVKVTQSSRYLVKRTGEKVFLECVQDMDHENMFWYRQDPGLGLRLIYFSYDVKMKEKGDIPEGYSVSREKKERFSLILESASTNQTSMYLCASVGLAGAQSYEQYFGPGTRLTVT.

This clonotype has only a few counts. The V call is TRBV6-1, the J call TRBJ1-5; TRBD1 agrees at 10 bases. V shed 5 bases and J 1 base; nucleotides not matched to a gene: 14. The length of the CDR3 is 19 residues. Germline V gene data show CDR1 as MNHNS and CDR2 as SASEGT. The CDR3 reads CASSQNRGTGELSNQPQHF. DNA for the CDR3: TGTGCCAGCAGTCAAAATAGGGGGACAGGGGAATTGAGCAATCAGCCCCAGCATTTT.

This clonotype was detected ten times or more. This sequence joins TRBV6-1 and TRBJ1-5, with unresolved D. The V and J ends lost 6 bases and 1 base respectively, with 7 bases between them. The germline CDR1 and CDR2 sequences are MNHNS and SASEGT. This CDR3 is built from 13 residues. The chain's CDR3 is CASRVGSNQPQHF. The CDR3 nucleotides are TGTGCCAGCAGGGTGGGAAGCAATCAGCCCCAGCATTTT.

In DNA form, the CDR3 reads TGTGCCAGCAGTTACCGGGGATTCAGCAATCAGCCCCAGCATTTT. Its translation is CASSYRGFSNQPQHF. This chain connects TRBV6-2 or TRBV6-3 to TRBJ1-5, with D unclear. Trimming took 2 bases from V and 1 from J, leaving 9 bases between them. The germline V gene has CDR1 MNHEY and CDR2 SVGEGT. The CDR3 consists of 15 residues.

The V and J genes are TRBV7-9 and TRBJ1-1; TRBD1 matches at 7 bases. Per germline, CDR1 SEHNR and CDR2 FQNEAQ (reference sequence). V trimming: 8 bases; J trimming: 5 bases; junction bases outside the gene matches: 8. The CDR3 runs 13 residues. The CDR3 nucleotides read TGTGCCAGCTTAGGGACAGCACAAACTGAAGCTTTCTTT. Its protein is CASLGTAQTEAFF.

This clonotype was observed a few times. The gene calls are TRBV29-1 and TRBJ2-7; 7 bases are a match to TRBD1. The ends lost 5 bases at V and 1 base at J; junction bases unmatched: 5. This CDR3 contains 13 residues. Germline V gives CDR1 SQVTM, CDR2 ANQGSEA. Here the CDR3 reads CSVPETGSYEQYF. The DNA for the CDR3 is TGCAGCGTTCCCGAGACAGGGTCCTACGAGCAGTACTTC.

There are a few counts of this clonotype. The CDR3, as DNA: TGTGCCAGCACCAAACCCGGGGGATATAGCAATCAGCCCCAGCATTTT. Translated, it gives CASTKPGGYSNQPQHF. The chain couples TRBV28 to TRBJ1-5; possible D gene TRBD1, 5 bases. The germline gives CDR1 MDHEN, CDR2 SYDVKM. The length of the CDR3 is 16 residues. Deletions cut 7 bases from V and 0 bases from J, with 16 bases between.

There are a few counts of this clonotype. V is TRBV27 and J is TRBJ1-2, with 7 bases identical to TRBD1. Germline CDR1 MNHEY, CDR2 SMNVEV (reference sequence). V shed 5 bases, J shed 6 bases, and the junction held 6 bases outside the gene matches. The length of the CDR3 is 13 residues. CDR3 residues: CASSPTGVDGYTF. The CDR3 DNA is TGTGCCAGCAGTCCAACAGGGGTCGATGGCTACACCTTC.

A note on this clonotype: As the CDR3 is not closed by the conserved phenylalanine or tryptophan, this likely results from a read error. The V and J genes are TRBV7-3 and TRBJ1-1, with a weak D call TRBD1 (5 bases). CDR1 is SGHTA, CDR2 FQGTGA, per germline. This CDR3 has 15 residues. Trimming cost V 0 bases and J 3 bases, with 11 bases left between them. The CDR3 region is CASSLTGQTDTEAFL. CDR3 coding DNA: TGTGCCAGCAGCTTAACGGGGCAGACAGACACTGAAGCTTTCCTT.

The V call is TRBV4-3, the J call TRBJ1-1; no definite D call. Germline V gene sequence: CDR1 LGHNA, CDR2 YSLEER. This CDR3 is built from 11 residues. This chain's CDR3 is CAPRAFRMAFF. The CDR3 nucleotides are TGCGCGCCGCGGGCGTTCCGTATGGCTTTCTTT.

Many counts were recorded for this clonotype. The genes are TRBV7-9 and TRBJ2-5; weak D call: TRBD1 (6 bases). This CDR3 has 15 residues. Germline assignment: CDR1 SEHNR and CDR2 FQNEAQ (reference sequence). The V gene lost 4 bases and the J gene lost 0 bases, with 12 bases spanning the gap. The CDR3 is CASSSPRTDQETQYF. The DNA of the CDR3 is TGTGCCAGCAGCTCCCCGCGGACAGACCAAGAGACCCAGTACTTC. Full variable domain (outside the CDR3, taken from reference TRBV7-9 and TRBJ2-5): DTGVSQNPRHKITKRGQNVTFRCDPISEHNRLYWYRQTLGQGPEFLTYFQNEAQLEKSRLLSDRFSAERPKGSFSTLEIQRTEQGDSAMYLCASSSPRTDQETQYFGPGTRLLVL.

This clonotype has at least ten counts. This rearrangement joins TRBV28 to TRBJ2-6; D unresolved. Per germline, CDR1 MDHEN and CDR2 SYDVKM. V shed 6 bases and J shed 2 bases, with 14 bases lying between them. This CDR3 comprises 16 residues. The CDR3 DNA follows: TGTGCCAGCAGCGACCCTGGGTCCCCTGGGGCCAACGTCCTGACTTTC. Translated, it gives CASSDPGSPGANVLTF.

This clonotype was detected ten times or more. This CDR3 reads CASSLPRNYGYTF. The CDR3 DNA sequence: TGTGCCAGCAGTTTGCCGAGGAACTATGGCTACACCTTC. The rearrangement uses TRBV28 and TRBJ1-2; D not resolved. V was trimmed by 3 bases and J by 2 bases, leaving 7 bases between them. Germline V lookup: CDR1 MDHEN, CDR2 SYDVKM. The CDR3 totals 13 residues.

At least ten counts were recorded for this clonotype. J is TRBJ2-7 and V is TRBV19; D might be TRBD2 (5 bases). V was cut by 5 bases and J by 7 bases, with 21 bases left in between. The CDR3 is 15 amino acids. Germline V gene data show CDR1 as LNHDA and CDR2 as SQIVND (reference sequence). CDR3 region: CASSGFGNKKTEQYF. CDR3 DNA: TGTGCCAGTAGTGGTTTCGGGAACAAGAAGACGGAGCAGTACTTC.

This clonotype was counted only a few times. The rearrangement uses TRBV11-3 and TRBJ2-3, with 7 bases that match TRBD1. Per the germline V gene, CDR1 is SGHNT and CDR2 is YENEEA. V shed 6 bases, J shed 2 bases, and the junction held 8 bases outside the gene matches. The CDR3 runs to 15 residues. The CDR3 region has the DNA TGTGCCAGCAGTTCCGGACAGGAGCTCACAGATACGCAGTATTTT. Its translation is CASSSGQELTDTQYF.

This clonotype occurred a few times. The chain combines TRBV6-9 with TRBJ2-7, with TRBD1 identical over 7 bases. V gave up 3 bases and J gave up 0 bases; unmatched junction bases: 11. From germline, CDR1 is MNHGY and CDR2 SVAAGI. This CDR3 comprises 17 residues. CDR3 loop: CASSYSGGHSSSYEQYF. In DNA form, the CDR3 reads TGTGCCAGCAGTTACTCAGGGGGTCACTCTAGCTCCTACGAGCAGTACTTC.

This clonotype showed up just a few times. The junction shows a germline mismatch at one end, possibly a read error. The CDR3: CAGSESGVVRNQPQHF. The CDR3 DNA reads TGTGCCGGCAGTGAATCAGGGGTGGTACGCAATCAGCCCCAGCATTTT. The rearrangement joins TRBV6-1 to TRBJ1-5; D is perhaps TRBD1 (6 bases). The CDR3 loop spans 16 amino acids. Germline values: CDR1 MNHNS, CDR2 SASEGT.

On this clonotype itself: A much larger clone differs from this one at a single base, so this may be a read error. This chain connects TRBV11-2 to TRBJ2-5; D might be TRBD2 (5 bases). This CDR3 comprises 15 residues. The germline gives CDR1 SGHAT, CDR2 FQNNGV. The germline V and J ends were trimmed by 4 bases and 0 bases, with 12 bases remaining between them. The chain's CDR3 is CASSSSGAHQETQYF. In DNA, the CDR3 is TGTGCCAGCAGCTCAAGCGGAGCGCACCAAGAGACCCAGTACTTC.

V gene TRBV6-1 combines with J gene TRBJ1-1; D is possibly TRBD1 (6 bases). The CDR3 consists of 14 residues. V lost 7 bases and J 0 bases, leaving 12 bases between the germline ends. CDR1 is MNHNS, CDR2 SASEGT, per germline. The CDR3 here is CASTPGTMNTEAFF. The CDR3, as DNA: TGTGCCAGCACCCCCGGGACAATGAACACTGAAGCTTTCTTT.

This clonotype was found a few times. This rearrangement joins TRBV4-1 to TRBJ1-5, with 7 bases matching TRBD1. The CDR3 is made up of 19 amino acids. Germline V lookup: CDR1 MGHRA, CDR2 YSYEKL. The J segment lost 3 bases and the V segment lost 0 bases, leaving 14 bases of the junction unmatched. In nucleotides, the CDR3 is TGCGCCAGCAGCCAAGAAGAAGGACAAGACAGGGTACTCAATCAGCCCCAGCATTTT. This sequence encodes CASSQEEGQDRVLNQPQHF.